The present T cell receptor beta chain was sequenced within a study of cytomegalovirus exposure and HLA in healthy donors (dated by TCRdb to 2016 to 2017). With respect to the entire study: According to a later analysis, one platform produced both the roughly 130 validation repertoires and the approximately 660 repertoires of the first cohort. High-throughput TCR immunosequencing, statistical association of individual TCRs with disease status, and machine learning were combined to predict cytomegalovirus infection status. In addition to the first cohort of 500 to 850 subjects, a separate validation cohort of 100 to 150 different subjects was used. The study aimed to test whether cataloging public T cell receptors could reveal signatures of past pathogen exposure. Study-wide findings and limitations: Most TCR sequences were seen in very few donors, while some public TCRs were found in many individuals. In the study, 150 to 200 TCR beta chains were listed as associated with cytomegalovirus. It was suggested by the authors that the approach could potentially be generalized to other disease states and immunological phenotypes. In both the original and validation cohorts, the classifier was reported to diagnose cytomegalovirus status with high specificity and sensitivity. Subsequent analysis determined that TCRs grouped into clusters in the first cohort also showed a tendency toward co-occurrence across the roughly 110 validation repertoires, and about 93% of cluster scores exceeded 0. A later analysis had no HLA typing for the validation cohort, so co-occurrence there was scored across all 130 or so repertoires. Three of the identified cytomegalovirus-associated TCR beta chains were confirmed in vitro to be specific for cytomegalovirus antigens.

V sheds 3 bases and J sheds 2 bases, leaving 15 bases between their ends. CDR1 and CDR2 are drawn from the germline V gene: SGHTA, FQGNSA. From the cysteine through the phenylalanine, the CDR3 covers 16 amino acids. The entry retains the CDR3 DNA only, 48 bases that are in frame from base 1. About this clone: Its antigen is currently not known. No quality values exist for individual bases; no much larger clone is one base distant.

The donors were included in the validation cohort of 120 subjects, a group kept apart from the approximately 700-subject first cohort. The library was produced with the immunoSEQ multiplex PCR assay. The paper's data handling went like this. A statistical classification framework was built for diagnosing cytomegalovirus status from the catalog of TCR beta chain sequences. The table comes from immuneACCESS by way of TCRdb, which keeps in-frame sequences with V and J called. Part of the clones is missing from these tables; in studies checked, under half for an unresolved V gene and the rest for unknown reasons. V, J and clone size are taken as reported in that table, and D and trimming were inferred from the DNA itself. The sample includes roughly 63,000 clones, with 89% observed a single time. The ten largest clones represent more than 0.95% of the sample.

The V gene is TRBV7-2 and the J gene is TRBJ2-3; TRBD2 is a weak D gene call, 7 bases matching. The sequence derives from a woman aged 18-29 years in good health and CMV-seronegative. The sequencing sample was made of PBMCs. The sequenced DNA: TGTGCCAGCAGCTTCAATTCCGGGGGGCACACAGATACGCAGTATTTT. Protein translation: CASSFNSGGHTDTQYF.